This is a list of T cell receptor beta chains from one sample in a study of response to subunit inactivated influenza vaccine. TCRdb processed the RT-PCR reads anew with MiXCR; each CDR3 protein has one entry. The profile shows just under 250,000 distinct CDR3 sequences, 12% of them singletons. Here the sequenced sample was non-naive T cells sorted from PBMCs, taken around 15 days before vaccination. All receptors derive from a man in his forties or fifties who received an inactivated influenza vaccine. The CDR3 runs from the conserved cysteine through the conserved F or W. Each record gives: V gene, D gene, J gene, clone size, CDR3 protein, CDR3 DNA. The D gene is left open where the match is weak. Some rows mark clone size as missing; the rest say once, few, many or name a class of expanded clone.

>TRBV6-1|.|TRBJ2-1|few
CASSSQGRNEQFF
TGTGCCAGCAGTAGCCAGGGACGTAATGAGCAGTTCTTC
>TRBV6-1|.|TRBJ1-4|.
CASSLSPGTNEKLFF
TGTGCCAGCAGCCTATCCCCCGGGACTAATGAAAAACTGTTTTTT
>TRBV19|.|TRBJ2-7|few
CASSIRNSYEQYF
TGTGCCAGTAGTATAAGGAACAGCTACGAGCAGTACTTC
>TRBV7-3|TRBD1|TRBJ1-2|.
CASSLGSGGGGYTF
TGTGCCAGCAGCTTAGGATCAGGGGGCGGTGGCTACACCTTC
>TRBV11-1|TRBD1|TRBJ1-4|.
CASSSQQGARMATNEKLFF
TGTGCCAGCAGCTCCCAACAGGGGGCGAGAATGGCAACTAATGAAAAACTGTTTTTT
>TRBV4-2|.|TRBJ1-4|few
CASSQVDGLNEKLFF
TGTGCCAGCAGCCAAGTGGACGGACTTAATGAAAAACTGTTTTTT
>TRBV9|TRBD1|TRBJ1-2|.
CASSPREGADYGYTF
TGTGCCAGCAGCCCTAGAGAGGGGGCGGACTATGGCTACACCTTC
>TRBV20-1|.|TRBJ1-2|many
CSARDLQGLGYTF
TGCAGTGCTAGAGATTTACAGGGTTTGGGCTACACCTTC
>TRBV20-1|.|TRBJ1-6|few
CSARIQADNSPLHF
TGCAGTGCTAGGATTCAGGCGGATAATTCACCCCTCCACTTT
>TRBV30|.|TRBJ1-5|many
CAWSPRGGSNQPQHF
TGTGCCTGGAGTCCTCGGGGGGGGAGCAATCAGCCCCAGCATTTT
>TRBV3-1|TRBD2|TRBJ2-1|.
CACCLQGGLAGGGYNEQFF
TGTGCCTGCTGCTTACAGGGTGGACTAGCGGGAGGCGGGTACAATGAGCAGTTCTTC
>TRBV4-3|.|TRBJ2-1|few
CASSQYEVNEQFF
TGCGCCAGCAGCCAATATGAGGTCAATGAGCAGTTCTTC
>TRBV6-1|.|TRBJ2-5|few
CASRFGQRKETQYF
TGTGCCAGCAGGTTTGGACAGCGAAAAGAGACCCAGTACTTC
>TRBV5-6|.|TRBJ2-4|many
CASSLRRLAKNIQYF
TGTGCCAGCAGCTTGCGGAGGCTAGCCAAAAACATTCAGTACTTC
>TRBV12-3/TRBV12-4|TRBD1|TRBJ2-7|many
CASSNRGGSYEQYF
TGTGCCAGCAGCAACAGGGGTGGGTCTTACGAGCAGTACTTC
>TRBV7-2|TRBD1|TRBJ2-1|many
CASIVRGQNYNEQFF
TGTGCCAGCATCGTTAGGGGACAGAATTACAATGAGCAGTTCTTC
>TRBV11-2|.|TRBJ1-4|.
CASSLGSAGKLFF
TGTGCCAGCAGCTTAGGATCGGCCGGAAAACTGTTTTTT
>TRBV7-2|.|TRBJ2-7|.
CASSQTPSHMAAYEQYF
TGTGCCAGCAGCCAAACACCCTCCCACATGGCAGCCTACGAGCAGTACTTC
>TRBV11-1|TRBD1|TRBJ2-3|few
CASRNRDRGRLAADTQYF
TGTGCCAGCAGAAACCGGGACAGGGGGCGACTTGCCGCAGATACGCAGTATTTT
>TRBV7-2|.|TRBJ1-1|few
CASSLQAGDTEAFF
TGTGCCAGCAGCCTCCAGGCGGGGGACACTGAAGCTTTCTTT
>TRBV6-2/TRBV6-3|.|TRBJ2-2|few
CASSYRSGTAGELFF
TGTGCCAGCAGTTACAGGTCTGGGACGGCCGGGGAGCTGTTTTTT
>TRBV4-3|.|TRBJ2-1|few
CASSQGDSSYNEQFF
TGCGCCAGCAGCCAAGGAGATAGCTCCTACAATGAGCAGTTCTTC
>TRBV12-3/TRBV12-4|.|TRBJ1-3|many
CASSTYSGNTIYF
TGTGCCAGCAGCACGTACTCAGGAAACACCATATATTTT
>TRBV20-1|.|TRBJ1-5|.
CSVAAGPPNQPQHF
TGCAGTGTTGCGGCGGGACCCCCAAATCAGCCCCAGCATTTT
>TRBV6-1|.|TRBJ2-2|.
CASTERGAGTGELFF
TGTGCCAGCACCGAGAGGGGGGCGGGTACCGGGGAGCTGTTTTTT
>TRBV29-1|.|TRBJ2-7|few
CSVVVLADSYEQYF
TGCAGCGTTGTCGTACTAGCTGATTCCTACGAGCAGTACTTC
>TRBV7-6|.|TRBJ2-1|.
CASSFGGIGNNEQFF
TGTGCCAGCAGCTTCGGCGGGATCGGCAACAATGAGCAGTTCTTC
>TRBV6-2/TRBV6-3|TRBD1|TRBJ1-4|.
CASRQDRAEGLGEKLFF
TGTGCCAGCAGACAGGACAGGGCAGAAGGTCTTGGTGAAAAACTGTTTTTT
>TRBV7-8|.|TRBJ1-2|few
CASTYSADYGYTF
TGTGCCAGCACTTACTCGGCGGACTATGGCTACACCTTC
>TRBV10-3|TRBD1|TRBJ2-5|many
CAINGQAEETQYF
TGTGCCATCAACGGACAGGCGGAAGAGACCCAGTACTTC
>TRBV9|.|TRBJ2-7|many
CASSVFFLQGISYEQYF
TGTGCCAGCAGCGTATTTTTTCTCCAGGGAATTTCCTACGAGCAGTACTTC
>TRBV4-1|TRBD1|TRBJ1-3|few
CASSRQALGTGAGNTIYF
TGCGCCAGCAGCCGCCAAGCTCTCGGGACAGGGGCTGGAAACACCATATATTTT
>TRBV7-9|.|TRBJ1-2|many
CASSSSGASNYGYTF
TGTGCCAGCAGCTCGAGTGGGGCATCTAACTATGGCTACACCTTC
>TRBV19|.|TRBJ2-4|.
CASSAQYGVNIQYF
TGTGCCAGTAGTGCACAATACGGGGTTAACATTCAGTACTTC
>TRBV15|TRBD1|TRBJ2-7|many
CATSRVFRDRSYEQYF
TGTGCCACCAGCAGAGTTTTTCGGGACAGGAGTTACGAGCAGTACTTC
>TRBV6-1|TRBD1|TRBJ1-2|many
CASLRGQGISGYTF
TGTGCCAGCCTCCGCGGACAGGGGATCAGTGGCTACACCTTC
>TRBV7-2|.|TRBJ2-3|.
CASSRPTADTQYF
TGTGCCAGCAGCCGCCCTACCGCAGATACGCAGTATTTT
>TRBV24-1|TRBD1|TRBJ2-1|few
CATSDNRDRTYNEQFF
TGTGCCACCAGTGATAACCGGGACAGGACGTACAATGAGCAGTTCTTC
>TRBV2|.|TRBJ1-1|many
CASSSSGTEAFF
TGTGCCAGCAGTTCCTCCGGCACTGAAGCTTTCTTT
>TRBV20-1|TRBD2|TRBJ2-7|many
CSARDFTSGAYEQYF
TGCAGTGCTAGAGATTTTACTAGCGGGGCCTACGAGCAGTACTTC
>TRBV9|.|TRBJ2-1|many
CASSPWASEGNEQFF
TGTGCCAGCAGCCCTTGGGCTAGCGAAGGCAATGAGCAGTTCTTC
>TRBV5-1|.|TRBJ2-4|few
CASSSDLSGTGKNIQYF
TGCGCCAGCAGCTCGGACCTTAGCGGTACGGGCAAAAACATTCAGTACTTC
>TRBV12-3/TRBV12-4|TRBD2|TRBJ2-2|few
CASSLAPSGSGAGELFF
TGTGCCAGCAGTTTAGCGCCCAGCGGGAGTGGTGCCGGGGAGCTGTTTTTT
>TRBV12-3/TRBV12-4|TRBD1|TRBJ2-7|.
CASSRPGKTGAYEQYF
TGTGCCAGCAGTAGACCTGGCAAGACAGGGGCCTACGAGCAGTACTTC
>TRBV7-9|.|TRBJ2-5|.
CASSNRLGEETQYF
TGTGCCAGCAGCAATAGATTGGGGGAAGAGACCCAGTACTTC
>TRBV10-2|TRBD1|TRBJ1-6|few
CASSEAGGSSPLHF
TGCGCCAGCAGTGAAGCAGGGGGCAGTTCACCCCTCCACTTT
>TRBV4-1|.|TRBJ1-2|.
CASSQDRTDRFGYTF
TGCGCCAGCAGCCAAGACAGGACTGACAGATTTGGCTACACCTTC
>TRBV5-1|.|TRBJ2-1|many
CASSYMTDEQFF
TGCGCCAGCAGCTACATGACGGATGAGCAGTTCTTC
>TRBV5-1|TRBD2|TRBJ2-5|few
CASSLSGGSETQYF
TGCGCCAGCAGCTTGAGCGGGGGTTCGGAGACCCAGTACTTC
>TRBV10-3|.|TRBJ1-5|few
CAISESADQPQHF
TGTGCCATCAGTGAGAGTGCAGATCAGCCCCAGCATTTT
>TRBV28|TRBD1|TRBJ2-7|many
CASSYHGGTGDTYEQYF
TGTGCCAGCAGTTATCATGGGGGGACAGGGGACACCTACGAGCAGTACTTC
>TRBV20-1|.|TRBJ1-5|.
CSARASASGTTGQPQHF
TGCAGTGCTAGAGCCTCTGCCTCCGGGACAACGGGTCAGCCCCAGCATTTT
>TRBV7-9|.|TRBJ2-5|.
CASSDRDIQTQYF
TGTGCCAGCAGCGACCGGGACATACAGACCCAGTACTTC
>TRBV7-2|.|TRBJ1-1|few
CASSLRGSMNTEAFF
TGTGCCAGCAGCCTCCGGGGCAGCATGAACACTGAAGCTTTCTTT
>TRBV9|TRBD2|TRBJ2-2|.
CASNRRGTNTGELFF
TGTGCCAGCAACCGGCGGGGGACCAACACCGGGGAGCTGTTTTTT